These 31 T cell receptor beta chains were sequenced from one sample in a study of blood T cell repertoires in COVID-19. The protocol was immunoSEQ multiplex PCR, while the TCRdb copy is restricted to in-frame clones and leaves out a portion. Among about 32,000 clones listed, approximately 93% were seen once. Sequencing was done on a sample of peripheral blood. The source is a male donor with active COVID-19.

The chain recombines TRBV5-1 with TRBJ2-5; 9 nucleotides line up with TRBD1. The germline V gene has CDR1 SGHRS and CDR2 YFSETQ. The trim removed 0 bases at V and 4 bases at J, leaving 1 base unmatched. The CDR3 runs to 14 residues. CDR3 nucleotides: TGCGCCAGCAGCTTGGCGGGACAGGGAGAGACCCAGTACTTC. Translated: CASSLAGQGETQYF. The variable domain in full, with the rest retrieved from reference TRBV5-1 and TRBJ2-5, is KAGVTQTPRYLIKTRGQQVTLSCSPISGHRSVSWYQQTPGQGLQFLFEYFSETQRNKGNFPGRFSGRQFSNSRSEMNVSTLELGDSALYLCASSLAGQGETQYFGPGTRLLVL.

The chain is built from TRBV6-5 and TRBJ1-1; D possibly corresponds to TRBD1 (6 bases). The ends were cut back, 5 bases at V and 4 bases at J, with 14 bases in the middle. CDR1 and CDR2 from the germline V gene are MNHEY and SVGAGI. This CDR3 is 14 amino acids long. CDR3 loop: CASSRSRGRTEAFF. The CDR3 DNA reads TGTGCCAGCAGTCGGAGCAGGGGTCGCACTGAAGCTTTCTTT.

The V call is TRBV20-1, the J call TRBJ1-2; 7 nucleotides match TRBD1. Trimming took 5 bases from V and 5 from J; bases not matched to a gene: 2. The CDR3 has 11 amino acids. CDR1 is DFQATT, CDR2 SNEGSKA, per germline (reference sequence). CDR3 protein: CSASTGYGYTF. The CDR3 DNA reads TGCAGTGCTTCGACAGGGTATGGCTACACCTTC.

The chain has TRBV6-5 and TRBJ2-2; D possibly corresponds to TRBD1 (6 bases). V lost 6 bases and J lost 7, with 15 bases in between. CDR1 and CDR2 from the germline V gene are MNHEY and SVGAGI. The CDR3 runs to 14 residues. This CDR3 is CASRHSTGIGELFF. CDR3 nucleotide sequence: TGTGCCAGCAGACACAGCACAGGGATCGGGGAGCTGTTTTTT.

The gene calls are TRBV5-6 and TRBJ2-6; perhaps TRBD1 as D (5 bases). V gave up 0 bases and J gave up 2 bases, with 6 bases separating them. Germline V gene data show CDR1 as SGHDT and CDR2 as YYEEEE. The CDR3 sequence is 15 residues long. The CDR3 DNA sequence: TGTGCCAGCAGCTTGGAAGGGGCTGGGGCCAACGTCCTGACTTTC. It translates to CASSLEGAGANVLTF.

This sequence joins TRBV4-3 and TRBJ2-5; 9 bases line up with TRBD2. V shed 0 bases, J shed 5 bases, and the junction held 10 bases outside the gene matches. CDR1 is LGHNA, CDR2 YSLEER, per germline. The CDR3 covers 17 residues. Here the CDR3 reads CASSQDLASGGRETQYF. The CDR3 DNA reads as TGCGCCAGCAGCCAAGATCTTGCCAGCGGGGGGCGGGAGACCCAGTACTTC.

This chain joins TRBV18 and TRBJ2-2; no clear D. Deletions cut 2 bases from V and 1 base from J, with 5 bases between. The CDR3 extends over 14 amino acids. Germline V gives CDR1 KGHSH, CDR2 LQKENI. In DNA, the CDR3 is TGTGCCAGCTCACCAGGCGGGAACACCGGGGAGCTGTTTTTT. It yields the protein CASSPGGNTGELFF.

V and J are TRBV29-1 and TRBJ1-3, with 7 bases fitting TRBD1. This CDR3 region has 16 residues. CDR1 and CDR2 (germline): SQVTM, ANQGSEA. V trimming: 6 bases; J trimming: 4 bases; junction bases outside the gene matches: 15. CDR3 nucleotide sequence: TGCAGCGTACATACAACAGGGGTCGGCCCGGGAAACACCATATATTTT. Translating it yields CSVHTTGVGPGNTIYF. The variable domain in full, completed from reference TRBV29-1 and TRBJ1-3, reads SAVISQKPSRDICQRGTSLTIQCQVDSQVTMMFWYRQQPGQSLTLIATANQGSEATYESGFVIDKFPISRPNLTFSTLTVSNMSPEDSSIYLCSVHTTGVGPGNTIYFGEGSWLTVV.

This chain links TRBV11-3 with TRBJ1-2; TRBD1 aligns across 8 bases. The V gene's germline CDR1 is SGHNT and CDR2 YENEEA. The V gene end was trimmed by 4 bases and the J gene end by 1 base; junction bases not matched to a gene: 5. The CDR3 extends over 15 amino acids. The CDR3 DNA reads TGTGCCAGCAGCTCAAGGACAGGGTTTAACTATGGCTACACCTTC. It translates to CASSSRTGFNYGYTF.

This clone was counted between two and nine times. The chain recombines TRBV2 with TRBJ1-5, with TRBD1 identical over 7 bases. V lost 4 bases and J lost 6; bases outside the gene matches: 9. The CDR3 covers 15 residues. The germline V gene has CDR1 SNHLY and CDR2 FYNNEI. The CDR3 DNA is TGTGCCAGCAGTGGACAGGGAATGGTGGGTCAGCCCCAGCATTTT. Encoded protein: CASSGQGMVGQPQHF.

The chain couples TRBV6-2 or TRBV6-3 to TRBJ2-2, with TRBD1 matching over 7 bases. V lost 0 bases and J lost 6; bases outside the gene matches: 4. Germline V gene data show CDR1 as MNHEY and CDR2 as SVGEGT. The CDR3 has 15 amino acids. The CDR3 bases are TGTGCCAGCAGTTACTCGAGACAGGGACCCGGGGAGCTGTTTTTT. Its protein product is CASSYSRQGPGELFF.

CDR3 nucleotide sequence: TGTGCCAGCAGTCAGGGTTACAATCAGCCCCAGCATTTT. It yields the protein CASSQGYNQPQHF. The chain carries TRBV7-2 and TRBJ1-5; the D gene is possibly TRBD1 (5 bases). Trimming removed 6 bases from V and 3 bases from J, with 9 bases in between. This CDR3 has 13 amino acids. In germline, CDR1 is SGHTA, CDR2 FQGNSA.

The chain combines TRBV4-3 with TRBJ2-2, with a tentative D call TRBD2 (5 bases). Between the trimmed V and J ends, which lost 0 bases and 8 bases, there was a span of 13 bases. The CDR3 runs to 15 residues. The germline CDR1 and CDR2 sequences are LGHNA and YSLEER. The CDR3 loop is CASSQDPLASGELFF. The CDR3 DNA follows: TGCGCCAGCAGCCAAGATCCTCTAGCATCGGGGGAGCTGTTTTTT.

V and J are TRBV7-2 and TRBJ1-6; weak D call: TRBD1 (6 bases). Trimming left V 1 base short and J 7 bases short, with 14 bases between. The CDR3 contains 16 residues. Germline loops: CDR1 SGHTA, CDR2 FQGNSA. The CDR3 coding sequence is TGTGCCAGCAGCTTAGGCACGGGACACTCCAATTCACCCCTCCACTTT. Translating it yields CASSLGTGHSNSPLHF.

This clone was seen only once. This chain links TRBV5-5 with TRBJ2-5; TRBD1 aligns across 7 bases. V dropped 5 bases and J dropped 2; count of bases not matched to a gene: 6. The CDR3 is 14 amino acids. The germline gives CDR1 SGHKS, CDR2 YYEKEE (reference sequence). CDR3 bases: TGTGCCAGCAGTTCGGGACAGTTGCAAGAGACCCAGTACTTC. This sequence encodes CASSSGQLQETQYF.

The rearrangement uses TRBV5-4 and TRBJ1-1; possible D gene TRBD1, 5 bases. The CDR3 runs to 15 residues. Germline CDR1 reads SGHNT; CDR2 reads YYREEE (reference sequence). The V gene lost 0 bases and the J gene lost 0 bases, with 9 bases spanning the gap. The CDR3 protein is CASSLGPGLNTEAFF. CDR3 nucleotides: TGTGCCAGCAGCTTGGGTCCAGGGCTGAACACTGAAGCTTTCTTT.

The V gene is TRBV5-1, the J gene TRBJ2-5; D uncertain. V was trimmed by 4 bases and J by 3 bases, leaving 13 bases between them. The CDR3 is made up of 14 amino acids. CDR1 is SGHRS, CDR2 YFSETQ, per germline. The CDR3 DNA sequence: TGCGCCAGCAGCCCAACCCCTTCAGAAGAGACCCAGTACTTC. Translating it yields CASSPTPSEETQYF.

The chain is built from TRBV19 and TRBJ2-2; 7 nucleotides align to TRBD1. This CDR3 has 15 amino acids. CDR1 is LNHDA, CDR2 SQIVND, per germline (reference sequence). V shed 4 bases and J 1 base; nucleotides not matched to a gene: 3. CDR3 in DNA: TGTGCCAGTAGTACGGGACAGCAGAACACCGGGGAGCTGTTTTTT. This sequence encodes CASSTGQQNTGELFF. Full variable domain (outside the CDR3, taken from reference TRBV19 and TRBJ2-2): DGGITQSPKYLFRKEGQNVTLSCEQNLNHDAMYWYRQDPGQGLRLIYYSQIVNDFQKGDIAEGYSVSREKKESFPLTVTSAQKNPTAFYLCASSTGQQNTGELFFGEGSRLTVL.

This chain's CDR3 is CASSYSRAHSGNTIYF. In DNA, the CDR3 is TGTGCCAGCAGTTACTCGAGAGCTCACTCTGGAAACACCATATATTTT. V is TRBV6-5 and J is TRBJ1-3; D is unresolved. The CDR3 is 16 amino acids. Trimming took 0 bases from V and 0 from J, leaving 9 bases between them. Germline V gene lookup returns CDR1 MNHEY and CDR2 SVGAGI.

This clone was found once. The rearrangement joins TRBV4-3 to TRBJ1-6, with D perhaps matching TRBD1 (5 bases). Germline V gene data show CDR1 as LGHNA and CDR2 as YSLEER. This CDR3 is built from 15 residues. With 1 base removed from V and 7 bases from J, the gap between germline ends came to 11 bases. This CDR3 is CASSQAGLGNSPLHF. The CDR3 coding sequence is TGCGCCAGCAGCCAAGCGGGACTGGGAAATTCACCCCTCCACTTT.

This rearrangement joins TRBV19 to TRBJ2-7; TRBD1 is a possible D gene (6 bases). Trimming removed 3 bases at V and 7 bases at J, with 16 bases between. Germline V gene data show CDR1 as LNHDA and CDR2 as SQIVND (reference sequence). This CDR3 has 14 amino acids. The CDR3 is CASSIWPGEREQYF. Here the CDR3 DNA reads TGTGCCAGTAGTATCTGGCCAGGGGAGCGGGAGCAGTACTTC.

The V and J genes are TRBV7-9 and TRBJ1-6; the D is unclear. The CDR3 extends over 14 amino acids. Germline values: CDR1 SEHNR, CDR2 FQNEAQ (reference sequence). Trimming pared 3 bases from V and 9 bases from J, leaving 12 bases between. For the CDR3, the DNA is TGTGCCAGCAGCTTCGGCAGCCCAGGTTCACCCCTCCACTTT. Translated, it gives CASSFGSPGSPLHF.

J is TRBJ1-2 and V is TRBV7-8; 7 bases fit TRBD1. CDR1 and CDR2 (germline): SGHVS, FQNEAQ. Trimming took 5 bases from V and 1 from J; bases not matched to a gene: 7. This CDR3 is 15 amino acids long. CDR3 nucleotide sequence: TGTGCCAGCAGCCGGGGACAGCCAAATAACTATGGCTACACCTTC. It specifies CASSRGQPNNYGYTF.

The chain links TRBV4-3 to TRBJ1-2, with no clear D. Germline lookup yields CDR1 LGHNA and CDR2 YSLEER. The V end lost 0 bases, the J end lost 6 bases, and 14 bases lay between the germline ends. The CDR3 covers 15 residues. CDR3 in amino acids: CASSQDWEGSDGYTF. CDR3 nucleotide sequence: TGCGCCAGCAGCCAAGATTGGGAGGGTTCGGATGGCTACACCTTC.

The chain employs TRBV6-5 and TRBJ1-4; D not certain. CDR3 length: 15 residues. The V and J ends lost 0 bases and 5 bases respectively, with 10 bases between them. CDR1 and CDR2 from the germline V gene are MNHEY and SVGAGI. Written as DNA, the CDR3 is TGTGCCAGCAGTTACTCTAACAGCGGGAATGAAAAACTGTTTTTT. Its protein is CASSYSNSGNEKLFF.

The V and J genes are TRBV7-9 and TRBJ1-1; D may be TRBD1 (5 bases). Trimming pared 1 base from V and 5 bases from J, leaving 8 bases between. Per germline, CDR1 SEHNR and CDR2 FQNEAQ (reference sequence). This CDR3 is built from 13 residues. The CDR3 DNA is TGTGCCAGCAGCTTAGTCAGGGCGACTGAAGCTTTCTTT. The encoded protein is CASSLVRATEAFF.

In its sample, this clone was seen once. The rearrangement links TRBV2 to TRBJ2-7; 10 bases are a match to TRBD1. The germline gives CDR1 SNHLY, CDR2 FYNNEI. Trimming cost V 5 bases and J 3 bases; bases outside gene matches: 7. CDR3 length: 15 residues. The CDR3: CASSNLGTGVYEQYF. Written as DNA, the CDR3 is TGTGCCAGCAGTAACTTAGGGACAGGGGTCTACGAGCAGTACTTC.

The chain carries TRBV3-1 (or the pseudogene TRBV3-2) and TRBJ1-2; maybe TRBD1 (5 bases). The germline V and J ends were trimmed by 3 bases and 4 bases, with 9 bases remaining between them. Germline CDR1 LGHDT, CDR2 YNNKEL (reference sequence). CDR3 length: 13 amino acids. The chain's CDR3 is CASSHLTAYGYTF. CDR3 nucleotides: TGTGCCAGCAGCCACCTGACAGCCTATGGCTACACCTTC.

The chain recombines TRBV19 with TRBJ1-1; TRBD1 might be the D (5 bases). Per the germline V gene, CDR1 is LNHDA and CDR2 is SQIVND (reference sequence). The CDR3 contains 14 residues. V shed 4 bases and J shed 1 base, with 10 bases lying between them. The CDR3 is CASSRQFGNTEAFF. DNA of the CDR3: TGTGCCAGTAGTAGACAGTTTGGGAACACTGAAGCTTTCTTT.

The V gene is TRBV7-8, the J gene TRBJ1-1; TRBD1 matches 7 bases. Germline V gives CDR1 SGHVS, CDR2 FQNEAQ. This CDR3 has 16 amino acids. V shed 2 bases and J 0 bases; nucleotides not matched to a gene: 6. CDR3 sequence: CASSLIGGLMNTEAFF. The CDR3 DNA reads TGTGCCAGCAGCTTAATAGGGGGCCTGATGAACACTGAAGCTTTCTTT.

This clone was detected once. The V and J genes are TRBV5-6 and TRBJ1-2, with 8 bases lining up with TRBD1. V shed 1 base and J 1 base; nucleotides not matched to a gene: 9. Germline CDR1 and CDR2: SGHDT and YYEEEE. The CDR3 contains 17 residues. CDR3 residues: CASSLWRGQAINYGYTF. The CDR3 DNA sequence: TGTGCCAGCAGCTTGTGGAGGGGACAGGCCATTAACTATGGCTACACCTTC.